The rows below give T cell receptor beta chains drawn from one sample of a study of blood T cell repertoires in COVID-19. Generated by immunoSEQ multiplex PCR, the TCRdb table keeps only in-frame clones and is missing some. This table holds fewer than 200,000 clones, 90% to 95% found once. Sequencing used peripheral blood. These receptors came from a woman between 45 and 65 years old with acute or convalescent COVID-19. Both conserved end residues are part of each CDR3. The order of the fields is CDR3 protein, CDR3 DNA, J gene, V gene, clone size, D gene. A D gene is named only where the DNA matches it firmly. The size entry is marked missing in some rows and otherwise reads once, few, many or a size class.

CASSFDRNTEAFF | TGCGCCAGCAGTTTTGACAGGAACACTGAAGCTTTCTTT | TRBJ1-1 | TRBV5-1 | - | -
CSASKAGTLQPQHF | TGCAGTGCTAGTAAGGCAGGGACTTTGCAGCCCCAGCATTTT | TRBJ1-5 | TRBV20-1 | - | -
CAISDGGLRQETQYF | TGTGCCATCAGTGACGGGGGACTCAGACAAGAGACCCAGTACTTC | TRBJ2-5 | TRBV10-3 | - | -
CASSLGANTEAFF | TGTGCCAGCAGCTTAGGGGCTAACACTGAAGCTTTCTTT | TRBJ1-1 | TRBV11-1 | - | -
CASSPLGPWSTEAFF | TGTGCCAGCAGCCCCTTAGGTCCTTGGAGCACTGAAGCTTTCTTT | TRBJ1-1 | TRBV14 | - | -
CASSPTGQGGFYGYTF | TGTGCCAGCAGCCCAACGGGACAGGGGGGATTCTATGGCTACACCTTC | TRBJ1-2 | TRBV4-2 | - | TRBD1
CATRTGDLSTDTQYF | TGTGCCACCCGTACAGGGGACCTCTCCACAGATACGCAGTATTTT | TRBJ2-3 | TRBV24-1 | - | TRBD1
CAWSRFRASGNTIYF | TGTGCCTGGAGTCGTTTCAGGGCCTCTGGAAACACCATATATTTT | TRBJ1-3 | TRBV30 | once | -
CASSLVERSYGYTF | TGTGCCAGCAGTTTGGTAGAGCGTAGCTATGGCTACACCTTC | TRBJ1-2 | TRBV28 | - | -
CASSFDEIQPQHF | TGTGCCAGCAGCTTCGATGAGATTCAGCCCCAGCATTTT | TRBJ1-5 | TRBV7-9 | - | -
CASSIGEPRTNEQFF | TGTGCCAGTAGTATAGGGGAGCCCAGGACCAATGAGCAGTTCTTC | TRBJ2-1 | TRBV19 | - | -
CASSRDRTSTYEQYF | TGTGCCAGCAGTCGGGACAGGACCTCGACCTACGAGCAGTACTTC | TRBJ2-7 | TRBV6-5 | - | TRBD1
CASSQTSGGAIETQYF | TGCGCCAGCAGCCAGACTAGCGGGGGGGCAATCGAGACCCAGTACTTC | TRBJ2-5 | TRBV5-1 | - | TRBD2
CATSDSGLNTEAFF | TGTGCCACCAGTGACAGCGGTCTGAACACTGAAGCTTTCTTT | TRBJ1-1 | TRBV24-1 | - | -
CASSELIHGEQFF | TGTGCCAGCAGCGAACTAATCCACGGTGAGCAGTTCTTC | TRBJ2-1 | TRBV7-3 | - | -
CATSRTGDNSPLHF | TGTGCCACCAGCAGGACAGGGGATAATTCACCCCTCCACTTT | TRBJ1-6 | TRBV15 | - | TRBD1
CASSAGGTEAFF | TGTGCCAGCAGCGCAGGGGGCACTGAAGCTTTCTTT | TRBJ1-1 | TRBV2 | - | TRBD1
CASRSSGTEAFF | TGTGCCAGTCGATCTTCAGGAACTGAAGCTTTCTTT | TRBJ1-1 | TRBV6-5 | - | -
CASSVRQGRNQPQHF | TGTGCCAGCAGTGTCCGACAGGGACGCAATCAGCCCCAGCATTTT | TRBJ1-5 | TRBV2 | few | TRBD1
CASSQAAYEQYF | TGTGCCAGCTCACAGGCCGCCTACGAGCAGTACTTC | TRBJ2-7 | TRBV28 | - | -
CSASRSGGAVAEAFF | TGCAGTGCTAGTCGGAGCGGGGGGGCGGTGGCTGAAGCTTTCTTT | TRBJ1-1 | TRBV20-1 | - | -
CASSELSGGPFDTQYF | TGTGCCAGCAGTGAATTGAGCGGGGGCCCGTTTGATACGCAGTATTTT | TRBJ2-3 | TRBV2 | - | TRBD2
CASNRAGIRDEQYF | TGTGCCAGCAATAGGGCGGGAATTAGGGACGAGCAGTACTTC | TRBJ2-7 | TRBV11-2 | - | -
CSAESNEKLFF | TGCAGCGCCGAGTCTAATGAAAAACTGTTTTTT | TRBJ1-4 | TRBV29-1 | once | -
CASSVGGLADTDTQYF | TGTGCCAGCAGCGTAGGGGGACTAGCGGACACAGATACGCAGTATTTT | TRBJ2-3 | TRBV9 | - | TRBD2
CASNGGRNTLVAFF | TGTGCCAGCAACGGGGGACGGAACACTCTCGTAGCTTTCTTT | TRBJ1-1 | TRBV2 | - | -
CATREYGDGYTF | TGTGCCACCAGGGAGTACGGGGATGGCTACACCTTC | TRBJ1-2 | TRBV6-5 | once | -
CATTAGTAYNEQFF | TGTGCCACCACAGCGGGAACAGCCTACAATGAGCAGTTCTTC | TRBJ2-1 | TRBV2 | once | TRBD2
CASSLGTWTGYTF | TGTGCCAGCAGCCTCGGGACTTGGACCGGCTACACCTTC | TRBJ1-2 | TRBV3-1/TRBV3-2 | - | -
CAWSVLLADYEELFF | TGTGCCTGGAGTGTATTGTTGGCGGACTACGAGGAGCTGTTTTTT | TRBJ2-2 | TRBV30 | - | -
CASSDRQGTPLHF | TGTGCCAGCAGTGATAGACAGGGGACACCCCTCCACTTT | TRBJ1-6 | TRBV6-1 | - | TRBD1
CASSGDRVVYEQYF | TGTGCCAGCAGTGGGGACAGGGTAGTTTACGAGCAGTACTTC | TRBJ2-7 | TRBV7-2 | - | TRBD1
CASRRTGGNGYTF | TGTGCCAGCAGGAGGACAGGGGGGAATGGCTACACCTTC | TRBJ1-2 | TRBV5-8 | - | TRBD1
CASSLSTGGNSPLHF | TGTGCCAGCAGTTTAAGTACAGGGGGAAATTCACCCCTCCACTTT | TRBJ1-6 | TRBV27 | - | TRBD1
CASRPRGVSTEAFF | TGTGCCAGCAGACCCCGGGGGGTGAGTACTGAAGCTTTCTTT | TRBJ1-1 | TRBV7-2 | - | -
CASSQVSGGGSRGYTF | TGTGCCAGCAGCCAAGTGTCGGGGGGAGGTTCTCGTGGCTACACCTTC | TRBJ1-2 | TRBV3-1/TRBV3-2 | - | -
CASSQAETEAFF | TGTGCCAGCAGCCAAGCGGAGACTGAAGCTTTCTTT | TRBJ1-1 | TRBV3-1/TRBV3-2 | - | -
CASSAGLTNYGYTF | TGTGCCAGCAGCGCTGGACTAACTAACTATGGCTACACCTTC | TRBJ1-2 | TRBV2 | - | -
CASSLAGQGLMNTEAFF | TGCGCCAGCAGCTTGGCCGGACAGGGACTGATGAACACTGAAGCTTTCTTT | TRBJ1-1 | TRBV5-1 | - | TRBD1
CASSIKGEPQHF | TGTGCCAGCAGTATAAAGGGGGAGCCCCAGCATTTT | TRBJ1-5 | TRBV28 | - | -